Listed below are T cell receptor beta chains from one sample, sequenced in a study of CD8+CD57+ T cells in acquired aplastic anemia. TCRdb itself ran the reads through MiXCR, one entry per CDR3 protein. The sample contains about 160,000 distinct CDR3 sequences, more than 45% of which appear only once. The specimen was sorted CD4+, CD8+, or CD8+CD57+ T cells (not recorded which) from PBMCs. These receptors were obtained from a human donor with aplastic anemia. Each CDR3 is given with its conserved first and last residue. Fields, in order: J gene, D gene, V gene, clone size, CDR3 protein, CDR3 DNA. D genes are given only for firm matches. Expanded clones are given a class, and other clones once, few, many or no size at all.

J: TRBJ2-3; D: -; V: TRBV5-6; size: -; CDR3: CASSLASFSGLTDTQYF; DNA: TGTGCCAGCAGCTTGGCCTCTTTTAGCGGACTCACAGATACGCAGTATTTT
J: TRBJ2-5; D: TRBD2; V: TRBV4-2; size: -; CDR3: CASRTGLAGAETQYF; DNA: TGTGCCAGCAGGACCGGACTAGCGGGGGCCGAGACCCAGTACTTC
J: TRBJ2-3; D: -; V: TRBV6-1; size: -; CDR3: CASSGASTDTQYF; DNA: TGTGCCTCCTCGGGGGCCAGCACAGATACGCAGTATTTT
J: TRBJ1-2; D: TRBD1; V: TRBV20-1; size: many; CDR3: CSAKRQGANYGYTF; DNA: TGCAGTGCTAAAAGACAGGGTGCTAACTATGGCTACACCTTC
J: TRBJ1-3; D: -; V: TRBV30; size: few; CDR3: CAWKQGPRNTIYF; DNA: TGTGCCTGGAAGCAGGGGCCTCGAAACACCATATATTTT
J: TRBJ2-7; D: -; V: TRBV6-5; size: many; CDR3: CATHTLDSSGKQYF; DNA: TGTGCCACCCACACCCTGGACAGTTCTGGCAAGCAGTACTTC
J: TRBJ1-5; D: TRBD1; V: TRBV7-8; size: many; CDR3: CASSGDRGQRQPQHF; DNA: TGTGCCAGCAGCGGCGACAGGGGGCAGAGACAGCCCCAGCATTTT
J: TRBJ2-3; D: TRBD1; V: TRBV6-1; size: few; CDR3: CASSPPGQRSTDTQYF; DNA: TGTGCCAGCAGTCCCCCGGGACAGAGAAGCACAGATACGCAGTATTTT
J: TRBJ2-7; D: TRBD1; V: TRBV7-6; size: -; CDR3: CASSLAPAGGSYEQYF; DNA: TGTGCCAGCAGCTTAGCCCCGGCAGGGGGCAGCTACGAGCAGTACTTC
J: TRBJ2-7; D: -; V: TRBV19; size: -; CDR3: CASSLTGHSYEQYF; DNA: TGTGCCAGTAGCCTTACTGGACATTCCTACGAGCAGTACTTC
J: TRBJ1-2; D: -; V: TRBV2; size: many; CDR3: CASSERAGVTNYGYTF; DNA: TGTGCCAGCAGTGAAAGGGCAGGGGTAACGAACTATGGCTACACCTTC
J: TRBJ2-2; D: -; V: TRBV24-1; size: -; CDR3: CATSDADSYNEQFF; DNA: TGTGCCACCAGTGATGCCGACAGCTACAATGAGCAGTTTTTT
J: TRBJ2-5; D: -; V: TRBV5-1; size: many; CDR3: CASSVRMGETQYF; DNA: TGCGCCAGCAGCGTGAGAATGGGAGAGACCCAGTACTTC
J: TRBJ1-5; D: -; V: TRBV10-3; size: -; CDR3: CAISDSGRSNQPQHF; DNA: TGTGCCATCAGTGATTCCGGACGATCTAATCAGCCCCAGCATTTT
J: TRBJ2-7; D: -; V: TRBV7-2; size: many; CDR3: CASSLHYEQYF; DNA: TGTGCCAGCAGCCTACACTACGAGCAGTACTTC
J: TRBJ2-3; D: -; V: TRBV20-1; size: many; CDR3: CSARGAGNTDTQYF; DNA: TGCAGTGCTAGGGGTGCGGGAAACACAGATACGCAGTATTTT
J: TRBJ2-7; D: -; V: TRBV10-2; size: few; CDR3: CASSKGKVIGEQYF; DNA: TGCGCCAGCAGTAAGGGGAAAGTGATTGGCGAGCAGTACTTC
J: TRBJ2-5; D: TRBD2; V: TRBV11-2; size: -; CDR3: CASSLQLAGVETQCF; DNA: TGTGCCAGCAGCTTACAGCTAGCGGGAGTCGAGACCCAGTGCTTC
J: TRBJ2-7; D: -; V: TRBV25-1; size: -; CDR3: CASSEGKVSEQYF; DNA: TGTGCCAGCAGTGAAGGAAAGGTGTCCGAGCAGTACTTC
J: TRBJ2-1; D: TRBD1; V: TRBV7-9; size: many; CDR3: CASSRDTKTGGSYNEQFF; DNA: TGTGCCAGCAGCCGGGATACCAAAACAGGGGGCTCCTACAATGAGCAGTTCTTC